The T cell receptor (beta chain) under discussion was sequenced for a study of blood T cell repertoires in COVID-19. As for the study in general: The United States, Italy and Spain supplied acute and convalescent COVID-19 samples. T cells, B-cell-depleted T cells, or PBMCs provided the cDNA or gDNA that served as material.

CDR3 size: 14 residues. Germline assignment: CDR1 SNHLY and CDR2 FYNNEI. After removal of 6 bases from V and 1 base from J, the junction contained 5 bases not matched to a gene. The sample holds one count of this clone. In the authors' workflow: Researchers report that nucleated cell counts were estimated from reference gene primer amplification. The repertoire was sequenced with immunoSEQ multiplex PCR; TCRdb's copy has only in-frame clones and lacks some. V, J and clone size are taken as reported in that table, and D and trimming were inferred from the DNA itself. In the table there are around 86,000 clones, over 75% of which are singletons.

The sample taken for sequencing was peripheral blood. The gene calls are TRBV2 and TRBJ1-1; 7 bases match TRBD1. This receptor was identified in a woman older than 75 with acute or convalescent COVID-19. In nucleotides, the CDR3 is TGTGCCAGCAGCCGACAGGGAACGAACACTGAAGCTTTCTTT. Amino acid sequence: CASSRQGTNTEAFF.